The sequence of this T cell receptor beta chain was determined in a study of blood T cell repertoires in COVID-19. Per germline, CDR1 LNHDA and CDR2 SQIVND (reference sequence). This CDR3 region has 15 residues. V was shortened by 6 bases and J by 0 bases, with 14 bases between the two germline ends. Sequenced by immunoSEQ multiplex PCR; TCRdb stores in-frame clones only, minus some. The sample carries some 120,000 clones, around 87% recorded once. Sequences were obtained from peripheral blood. The TCR was taken from a woman between 55 and 75 years old with acute or convalescent COVID-19. V is TRBV19 and J is TRBJ1-2; D is perhaps TRBD1 (6 bases). The CDR3 nucleotides are TGTGCCAGTAGCGTCACGGGACAAACTAACTATGGCTACACCTTC. Translation gives CASSVTGQTNYGYTF.